This T cell receptor beta chain originates from a study of blood T cell repertoires in COVID-19. TCRdb keeps only in-frame clones here, not all; method: immunoSEQ multiplex PCR. The sample records about 280,000 clones, around 83% being singletons. This CDR3 has 15 residues. V was clipped by 4 bases and J by 3 bases; unmatched bases: 6. Sequencing used PBMCs or T cells enriched from blood (not recorded which). This rearrangement joins TRBV5-3 to TRBJ2-7, with TRBD2 identical over 11 bases. TRBV5-3 is treated as an ORF (open reading frame) with a function not yet certain. The TCR comes from a man in his forties who had been exposed to COVID-19. CDR3 sequence: CARSRGTSGDYEQYF. The CDR3 coding sequence is TGTGCCAGAAGCCGCGGGACTAGCGGAGACTACGAGCAGTACTTC.